Below, 4 T cell receptor beta chains from the same sample are listed, as sequenced in a study of T cells in Graves' hyperthyroidism and ophthalmopathy (dated by TCRdb to between 2019 and 2020). Receptor amplification or capture employed multiplex PCR. The sample was run on an Illumina HiSeq 2000. The TCR beta CDR3 regions were amplified from RNA transcripts. The first round of RT-PCR for the TCR CDR3 was performed with the HTBI primer set and the Qiagen OneStep RT-PCR kit. TCRdb took the public reads, trimmed them with fastp at Q25, ran MiXCR for clone calling and kept in-frame beta chains. Here each entry gathers all rows of one CDR3 protein and keeps the most common genes and DNA. The sample data list roughly 500,000 distinct CDR3 sequences, and around 42% of these were observed just once. The ten most abundant clones make up about 20% of the sample. Material: peripheral blood or thyroid tissue (not recorded which). These TCRs come from an adult woman with Graves' disease, either hyperthyroidism or ophthalmopathy (not recorded which).

This chain joins TRBV5-1 and TRBJ2-5; possible D gene TRBD1, 6 bases. Germline lookup yields CDR1 SGHRS and CDR2 YFSETQ. This CDR3 is built from 16 residues. The V and J ends lost 3 bases and 3 bases respectively, with 18 bases between them. CDR3 amino acids: CASSSIYGSGEETQYF. The CDR3 DNA reads TGCGCCAGCAGCTCGATTTACGGGTCAGGGGAAGAGACCCAGTACTTC.

This chain uses TRBV2 with TRBJ1-1, with 9 bases matching TRBD1. Germline CDR1 SNHLY, CDR2 FYNNEI. This CDR3 has 14 residues. This CDR3 reads CARALGQGRTEAFF. CDR3 nucleotides: TGTGCTAGAGCCCTGGGACAGGGTAGGACTGAAGCTTTCTTT.

This rearrangement joins TRBV7-2 to TRBJ1-5; a weak D match, TRBD1 (5 bases). This CDR3 comprises 13 residues. The ends were cut back, 0 bases at V and 11 bases at J, with 11 bases in the middle. CDR1 and CDR2 (germline): SGHTA, FQGNSA. CDR3 in DNA: TGTGCCAGCAGCTTAGCAGGGGCCGGGGCCCAGCATTTT. Translation: CASSLAGAGAQHF.

This chain connects TRBV9 to TRBJ2-5; tentatively, D is TRBD2 (5 bases). The germline V and J ends were trimmed by 2 bases and 2 bases, with 13 bases remaining between them. The germline gives CDR1 SGDLS, CDR2 YYNGEE. The CDR3 has 15 amino acids. The CDR3 sequence: CASSVGGNAQETQYF. The CDR3 DNA reads as TGTGCCAGCAGCGTTGGAGGTAACGCGCAAGAGACCCAGTACTTC.